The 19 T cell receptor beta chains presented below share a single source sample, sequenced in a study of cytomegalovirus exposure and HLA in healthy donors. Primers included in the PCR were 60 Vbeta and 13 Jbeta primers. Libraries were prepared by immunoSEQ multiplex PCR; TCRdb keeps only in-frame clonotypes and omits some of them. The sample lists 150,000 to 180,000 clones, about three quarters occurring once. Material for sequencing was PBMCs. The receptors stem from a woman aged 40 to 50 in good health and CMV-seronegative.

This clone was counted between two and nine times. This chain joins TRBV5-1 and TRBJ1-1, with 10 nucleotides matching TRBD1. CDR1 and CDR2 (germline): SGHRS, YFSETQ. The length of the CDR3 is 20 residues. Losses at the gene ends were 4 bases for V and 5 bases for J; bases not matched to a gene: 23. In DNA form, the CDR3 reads TGCGCCAGCAGCCAAATCCCGGGACAGGGGCGGGCAGTAGGAGGGACTGAAGCTTTCTTT. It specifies CASSQIPGQGRAVGGTEAFF.

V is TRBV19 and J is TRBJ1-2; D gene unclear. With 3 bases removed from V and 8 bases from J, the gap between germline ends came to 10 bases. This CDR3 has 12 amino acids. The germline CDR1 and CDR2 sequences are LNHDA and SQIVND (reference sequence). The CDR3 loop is CASSIGERGYTF. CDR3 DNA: TGTGCCAGTAGTATTGGTGAGCGGGGCTACACCTTC.

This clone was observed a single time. In DNA, the CDR3 is TGTGCCAGCAGCCCAACTAGCGGGGGGCCCTACGAGCAGTACTTC. It is translated as CASSPTSGGPYEQYF. The chain couples TRBV7-2 to TRBJ2-7; TRBD2 aligns across 12 bases. CDR3 length: 15 residues. J was trimmed by 2 bases and V by 5 bases; bases with no gene match: 4. Germline V gene sequence: CDR1 SGHTA, CDR2 FQGNSA.

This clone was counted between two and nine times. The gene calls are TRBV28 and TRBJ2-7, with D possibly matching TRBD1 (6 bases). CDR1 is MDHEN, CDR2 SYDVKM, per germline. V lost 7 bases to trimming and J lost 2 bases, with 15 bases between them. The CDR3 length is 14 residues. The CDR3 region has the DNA TGTGCCAGCACCGCAGAGGGGGAGACCTACGAGCAGTACTTC. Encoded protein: CASTAEGETYEQYF. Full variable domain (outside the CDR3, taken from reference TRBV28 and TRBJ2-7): DVKVTQSSRYLVKRTGEKVFLECVQDMDHENMFWYRQDPGLGLRLIYFSYDVKMKEKGDIPEGYSVSREKKERFSLILESASTNQTSMYLCASTAEGETYEQYFGPGTRLTVT.

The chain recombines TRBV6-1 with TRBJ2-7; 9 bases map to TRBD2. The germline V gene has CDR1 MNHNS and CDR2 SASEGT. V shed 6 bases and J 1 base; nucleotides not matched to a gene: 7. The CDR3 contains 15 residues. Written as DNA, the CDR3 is TGTGCCAGCAGATTTAGCGGGGGCCCTTCCTACGAGCAGTACTTC. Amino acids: CASRFSGGPSYEQYF.

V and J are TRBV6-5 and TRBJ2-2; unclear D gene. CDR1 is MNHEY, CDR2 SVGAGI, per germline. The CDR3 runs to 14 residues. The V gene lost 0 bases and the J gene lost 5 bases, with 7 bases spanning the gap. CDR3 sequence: CASSYSIRTGELFF. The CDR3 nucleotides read TGTGCCAGCAGTTACTCGATCAGAACCGGGGAGCTGTTTTTT.

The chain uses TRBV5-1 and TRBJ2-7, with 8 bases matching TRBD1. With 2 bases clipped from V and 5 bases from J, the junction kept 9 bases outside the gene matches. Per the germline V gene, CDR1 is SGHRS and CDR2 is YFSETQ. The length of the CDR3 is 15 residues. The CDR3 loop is CASSLGAGGFNEQYF. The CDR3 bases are TGCGCCAGCAGCTTAGGGGCAGGGGGCTTCAACGAGCAGTACTTC.

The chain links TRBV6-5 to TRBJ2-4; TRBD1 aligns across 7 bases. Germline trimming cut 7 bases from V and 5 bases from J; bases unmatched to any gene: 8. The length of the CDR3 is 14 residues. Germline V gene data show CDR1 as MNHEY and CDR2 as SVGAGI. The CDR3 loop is CASTFDRAQNIQYF. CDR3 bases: TGTGCCAGCACCTTTGACAGGGCCCAAAACATTCAGTACTTC.

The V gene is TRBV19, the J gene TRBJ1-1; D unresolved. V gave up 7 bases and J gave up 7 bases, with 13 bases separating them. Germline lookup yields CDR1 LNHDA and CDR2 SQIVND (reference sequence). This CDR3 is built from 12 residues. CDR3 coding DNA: TGTGCCAGTATGTGGAGGTTGGGTGAAGCTTTCTTT. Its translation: CASMWRLGEAFF.

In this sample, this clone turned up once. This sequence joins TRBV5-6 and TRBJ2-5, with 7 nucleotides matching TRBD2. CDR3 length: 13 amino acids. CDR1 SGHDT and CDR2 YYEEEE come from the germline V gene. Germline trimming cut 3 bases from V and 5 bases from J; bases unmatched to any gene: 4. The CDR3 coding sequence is TGTGCCAGCAGCTGGGTGCGGGGGGAGACCCAGTACTTC. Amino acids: CASSWVRGETQYF.

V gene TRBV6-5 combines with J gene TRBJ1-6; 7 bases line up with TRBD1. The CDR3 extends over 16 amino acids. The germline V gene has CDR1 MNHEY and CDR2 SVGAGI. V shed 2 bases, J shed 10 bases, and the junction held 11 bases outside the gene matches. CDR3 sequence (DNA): TGTGCCAGCAGTTACCTATGGAGCAGGGGGAGCTCACCCCTCCACTTT. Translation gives CASSYLWSRGSSPLHF.

The CDR3 DNA reads as TGTGCCAGCAGCGCTGCGACAGGGTGGTACGAGCAGTACTTC. Encoded protein: CASSAATGWYEQYF. The chain combines TRBV6-1 with TRBJ2-7; 7 bases match TRBD1. The germline CDR1 and CDR2 sequences are MNHNS and SASEGT. This CDR3 is built from 14 residues. V trimming: 6 bases; J trimming: 4 bases; junction bases outside the gene matches: 9.

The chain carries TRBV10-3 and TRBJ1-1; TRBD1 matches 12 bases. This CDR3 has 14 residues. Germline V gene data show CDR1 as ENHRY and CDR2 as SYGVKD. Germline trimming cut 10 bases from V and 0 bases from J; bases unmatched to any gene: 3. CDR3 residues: CATWDRGLNTEAFF. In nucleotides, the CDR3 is TGTGCCACCTGGGACAGGGGGCTGAACACTGAAGCTTTCTTT.

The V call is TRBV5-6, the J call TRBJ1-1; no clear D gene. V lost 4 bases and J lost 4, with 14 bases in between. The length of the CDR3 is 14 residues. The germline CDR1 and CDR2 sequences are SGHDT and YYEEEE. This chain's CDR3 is CASSPSRGGTEAFF. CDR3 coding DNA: TGTGCCAGCAGCCCCTCCCGGGGTGGCACTGAAGCTTTCTTT.

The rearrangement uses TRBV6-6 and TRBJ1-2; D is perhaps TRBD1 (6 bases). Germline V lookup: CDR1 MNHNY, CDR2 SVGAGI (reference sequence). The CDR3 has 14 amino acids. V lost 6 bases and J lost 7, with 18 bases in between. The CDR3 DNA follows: TGTGCCAGCAGCCCTGACAGGAATAGTGGTGGCTACACCTTC. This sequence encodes CASSPDRNSGGYTF.

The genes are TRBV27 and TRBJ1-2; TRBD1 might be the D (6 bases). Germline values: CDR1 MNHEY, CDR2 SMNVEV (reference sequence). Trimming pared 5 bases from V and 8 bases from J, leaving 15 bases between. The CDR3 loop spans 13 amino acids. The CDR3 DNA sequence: TGTGCCAGCAGTATGACAGGTTTGGACGGCTACACCTTC. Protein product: CASSMTGLDGYTF.

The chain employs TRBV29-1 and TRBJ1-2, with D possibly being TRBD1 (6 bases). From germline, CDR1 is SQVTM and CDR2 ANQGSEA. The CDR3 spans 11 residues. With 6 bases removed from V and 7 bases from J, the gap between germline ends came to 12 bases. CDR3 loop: CSVRQAGGYTF. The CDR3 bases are TGCAGCGTGAGACAGGCGGGTGGCTACACCTTC. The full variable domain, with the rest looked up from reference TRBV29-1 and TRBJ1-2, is SAVISQKPSRDICQRGTSLTIQCQVDSQVTMMFWYRQQPGQSLTLIATANQGSEATYESGFVIDKFPISRPNLTFSTLTVSNMSPEDSSIYLCSVRQAGGYTFGSGTRLTVV.

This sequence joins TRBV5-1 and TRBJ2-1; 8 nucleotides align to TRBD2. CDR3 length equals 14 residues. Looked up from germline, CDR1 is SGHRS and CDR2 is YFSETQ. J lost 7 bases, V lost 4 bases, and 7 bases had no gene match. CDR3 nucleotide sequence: TGCGCCAGCAGCGCAACTAGCGGAGCTAATGAGCAGTTCTTC. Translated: CASSATSGANEQFF.

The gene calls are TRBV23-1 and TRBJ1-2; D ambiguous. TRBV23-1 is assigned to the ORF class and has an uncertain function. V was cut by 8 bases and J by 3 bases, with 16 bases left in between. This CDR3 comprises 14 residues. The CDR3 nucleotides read TGCGCCAGCCTACGGGAGGCGACCTACTATGGCTACACCTTC. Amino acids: CASLREATYYGYTF.